This is a list of T cell receptor beta chains from one sample in a study of a mutant IDH1 vaccine in newly diagnosed glioma. Their cognate antigens are unknown. TCRdb's table, derived via immunoSEQ multiplex PCR, lists solely in-frame clones and lacks some. Counted here are more than 35,000 clones, about four fifths occurring once; the ten biggest clones make up about 4.5%. The source material was PBMCs, sampled from a glioma patient whose treatment included an IDH1 peptide vaccine. The receptors derive from a woman aged 40 to 50 with glioma. Some clones in this sample may be carry-over from other donors' samples. Each CDR3 is given with its conserved first and last residue. A D gene is named only where the DNA matches it firmly. The listing skips clone size in some rows; elsewhere it reads once, few, many or a size class.

CDR3nt: TGCAGCGTCCGGACCGGGACAGCGAACACCGGGGAGCTGTTTTTT; CDR3aa: CSVRTGTANTGELFF; v_gene: TRBV29-1; d_gene: TRBD1; abundance: NA; j_gene: TRBJ2-2
CDR3nt: TGTGCCAGCAGCTTAGGCCGTGACTATGGCTACACCTTC; CDR3aa: CASSLGRDYGYTF; v_gene: TRBV7-9; d_gene: NA; abundance: few; j_gene: TRBJ1-2
CDR3nt: TGCGCCAGCAGCGGTCCGGGACAGGTAACCTACAATGAGCAGTTCTTC; CDR3aa: CASSGPGQVTYNEQFF; v_gene: TRBV4-1; d_gene: TRBD1; abundance: NA; j_gene: TRBJ2-1
CDR3nt: TGTGCCCGGAGTGATGGGAGCTCCTACGAGCAGTACTTC; CDR3aa: CARSDGSSYEQYF; v_gene: TRBV30; d_gene: NA; abundance: NA; j_gene: TRBJ2-7
CDR3nt: TGTGCCAGCAGCCCGCACAGGGGTGCGTACACTGAAGCTTTCTTT; CDR3aa: CASSPHRGAYTEAFF; v_gene: TRBV9; d_gene: TRBD1; abundance: NA; j_gene: TRBJ1-1
CDR3nt: TGCGCCAGCAGTAATCGGTTAAGAGGACGACCTCTCACAGATACGCAGTATTTT; CDR3aa: CASSNRLRGRPLTDTQYF; v_gene: TRBV23-1; d_gene: NA; abundance: NA; j_gene: TRBJ2-3
CDR3nt: TGTGCCAGCAGTTTCACTCGAATGGGGCATAGCAATCAGCCCCAGCATTTT; CDR3aa: CASSFTRMGHSNQPQHF; v_gene: TRBV27; d_gene: NA; abundance: NA; j_gene: TRBJ1-5
CDR3nt: TGTGCCATCAGTGAGGGGTTTAGAGGTACGACTGAAGCTTTCTTT; CDR3aa: CAISEGFRGTTEAFF; v_gene: TRBV10-3; d_gene: NA; abundance: once; j_gene: TRBJ1-1
CDR3nt: TGTGCCAGTGCTTCGACAGGAGACAATGAGCAGTTCTTC; CDR3aa: CASASTGDNEQFF; v_gene: TRBV7-9; d_gene: NA; abundance: NA; j_gene: TRBJ2-1
CDR3nt: TGTGCCAGCAGTGAAGACGGGGGGGTCTGGCCCAGTGGGGAGCAGTACTTC; CDR3aa: CASSEDGGVWPSGEQYF; v_gene: TRBV2; d_gene: TRBD2; abundance: NA; j_gene: TRBJ2-7
CDR3nt: TGTGCCAGCAGCCTTAGCGGACTAGCGGGGGAAATTGACTACGAGCAGTACTTC; CDR3aa: CASSLSGLAGEIDYEQYF; v_gene: TRBV7-2; d_gene: TRBD2; abundance: once; j_gene: TRBJ2-7
CDR3nt: TGCGCCAGCAGCGTTGTCGGGGAGCAGTTCTTC; CDR3aa: CASSVVGEQFF; v_gene: TRBV5-1; d_gene: NA; abundance: NA; j_gene: TRBJ2-1
CDR3nt: TGTGCCAGCAGCCCGACAGGTCTCACAGATACGCAGTATTTT; CDR3aa: CASSPTGLTDTQYF; v_gene: TRBV9; d_gene: NA; abundance: NA; j_gene: TRBJ2-3
CDR3nt: TGTGCCAGCAGGCAGGACTACATCAGTGAGCAGTTCTTC; CDR3aa: CASRQDYISEQFF; v_gene: TRBV5-6; d_gene: NA; abundance: NA; j_gene: TRBJ2-1
CDR3nt: TGCGCCAGCAGCCAAGATAGGGACCATTATCAGCCCCAGCATTTT; CDR3aa: CASSQDRDHYQPQHF; v_gene: TRBV4-3; d_gene: NA; abundance: few; j_gene: TRBJ1-5
CDR3nt: TGTGCCAGCAGCTTGGTCCTCTCGTACACAGATACGCAGTATTTT; CDR3aa: CASSLVLSYTDTQYF; v_gene: TRBV5-6; d_gene: NA; abundance: NA; j_gene: TRBJ2-3
CDR3nt: TGTGCCAGCAGCTTGGCCTCAGGGGCGTACCAAGAGACCCAGTACTTC; CDR3aa: CASSLASGAYQETQYF; v_gene: TRBV5-4; d_gene: NA; abundance: NA; j_gene: TRBJ2-5